Following are 21 T cell receptor beta chains from one sample sequenced in a study of OX40 agonist ivuxolimab in advanced cancers. Here immunoSEQ multiplex PCR was the method, and the copy in TCRdb shows in-frame clones only, minus some. The sample carries 70,000 or so clones, around four fifths recorded once. This specimen was CD4+ or CD8+ T cells sorted from blood, taken in a trial of the OX40 agonist ivuxolimab. The receptors come from an adult with an advanced solid tumor such as melanoma, head and neck, liver or kidney cancer.

This clone was found a few times. The V and J genes are TRBV5-1 and TRBJ1-2; perhaps TRBD1 as D (6 bases). Germline V gene data show CDR1 as SGHRS and CDR2 as YFSETQ. This CDR3 has 14 residues. V was shortened by 3 bases and J by 4 bases, with 13 bases between the two germline ends. The CDR3 here is CASSSPGGSYGYTF. The CDR3 nucleotides are TGCGCCAGCAGCTCGCCCGGGGGCAGCTATGGCTACACCTTC.

This sequence joins TRBV11-2 and TRBJ2-7, with D tentatively TRBD1 or TRBD2 (5 bases each). The CDR3 runs 16 residues. V was trimmed by 4 bases and J by 3 bases, leaving 19 bases between them. The germline CDR1 and CDR2 sequences are SGHAT and FQNNGV. The CDR3 DNA follows: TGTGCCAGCAGCTCTACCTCGTCGGGGACGGTCTACGAGCAGTACGTC. Translation: CASSSTSSGTVYEQYV.

This clone was seen only once. The chain employs TRBV6-6 and TRBJ2-3, with 8 bases lining up with TRBD2. The CDR3 spans 15 residues. Germline trimming cut 4 bases from V and 2 bases from J; bases unmatched to any gene: 5. Germline lookup yields CDR1 MNHNY and CDR2 SVGAGI (reference sequence). This CDR3 is CASSFIAGPTDTQYF. CDR3 nucleotides: TGTGCCAGCAGTTTCATAGCGGGGCCCACAGATACGCAGTATTTT.

The V and J genes are TRBV28 and TRBJ1-5; the match to TRBD1 covers 8 bases. V trimming: 6 bases; J trimming: 0 bases; junction bases outside the gene matches: 10. Germline CDR1 is MDHEN and CDR2 is SYDVKM. There are 17 residues in the CDR3. The CDR3 sequence: CASRADRGYYSNQPQHF. The CDR3 region has the DNA TGTGCCAGCAGAGCCGACAGGGGATATTATAGCAATCAGCCCCAGCATTTT.

This chain connects TRBV7-2 to TRBJ1-5; no reliable D call. Germline V gene data show CDR1 as SGHTA and CDR2 as FQGNSA. This CDR3 has 16 residues. The V end lost 1 base, the J end lost 0 bases, and 10 bases lay between the germline ends. Here the CDR3 reads CASSLETYYSNQPQHF. The CDR3 region has the DNA TGTGCCAGCAGCTTAGAGACGTACTATAGCAATCAGCCCCAGCATTTT.

V is TRBV6-4 and J is TRBJ2-1; D perhaps matches TRBD2 (5 bases). Per germline, CDR1 MRHNA and CDR2 SNTAGT. Trimming took off 3 bases at V and 1 base at J, with 7 bases between the two ends. This CDR3 region has 14 residues. The CDR3 loop reads CASSEDSSYNEQFF. CDR3 bases: TGTGCCAGCAGTGAGGACTCTTCCTACAATGAGCAGTTCTTC.

The chain recombines TRBV9 with TRBJ2-3, with D hard to call. The CDR3 sequence is 16 residues long. Trimming left V 0 bases short and J 2 bases short, with 13 bases between. Looked up from germline, CDR1 is SGDLS and CDR2 is YYNGEE. CDR3 amino acids: CASSVGGGRSTDTQYF. The CDR3 DNA follows: TGTGCCAGCAGCGTAGGTGGCGGTAGGTCCACAGATACGCAGTATTTT.

This clone showed up just a few times. This sample also contains other DNA sequences that code for the same CDR3. The chain links TRBV27 to TRBJ2-7; TRBD1 matches at 7 bases. The CDR3 runs to 14 residues. The germline V gene encodes CDR1 MNHEY and CDR2 SMNVEV (reference sequence). The junction had 6 bases not matched to a gene; V was cut back by 5 bases and J by 2 bases. As DNA, the CDR3 is TGTGCCAGCAGTCTACAGGGGCCCCCCTACGAGCAGTACTTC. It is translated as CASSLQGPPYEQYF.

The V gene is TRBV7-9, the J gene TRBJ1-6; D is unclear. Germline V gives CDR1 SEHNR, CDR2 FQNEAQ (reference sequence). The CDR3 extends over 14 amino acids. Trimming left V 0 bases short and J 5 bases short, with 5 bases between. DNA for the CDR3: TGTGCCAGCAGCTTAGCTCCTAATAATTCACCCCTCCACTTT. It yields the protein CASSLAPNNSPLHF.

The sample holds one count of this clone. The J gene is TRBJ1-2, the V gene TRBV9; 8 bases are a match to TRBD1. The V and J ends lost 0 bases and 8 bases, in that order; junction bases with no gene match: 9. Per the germline V gene, CDR1 is SGDLS and CDR2 is YYNGEE. This CDR3 has 15 amino acids. The CDR3, as DNA: TGTGCCAGCAGCGTAGGCGGACAGGGAGGAGGGGGCTACACCTTC. It encodes CASSVGGQGGGGYTF. The whole variable domain, filled in from reference TRBV9 and TRBJ1-2, reads DSGVTQTPKHLITATGQRVTLRCSPRSGDLSVYWYQQSLDQGLQFLIQYYNGEERAKGNILERFSAQQFPDLHSELNLSSLELGDSALYFCASSVGGQGGGGYTFGSGTRLTVV.

Only one count was recorded for this clone. The chain combines TRBV29-1 with TRBJ2-1; tentatively, D is TRBD2 (6 bases). V shed 3 bases and J shed 4 bases, with 16 bases lying between them. The V gene's germline CDR1 is SQVTM and CDR2 ANQGSEA. This CDR3 contains 15 residues. The CDR3 spells CSVESGTPAYNEQFF. CDR3 coding DNA: TGCAGCGTTGAGTCCGGGACTCCCGCGTACAATGAGCAGTTCTTC.

Many counts were recorded for this clone. V and J are TRBV19 and TRBJ2-7, with TRBD2 identical over 7 bases. V was clipped by 5 bases and J by 6 bases; unmatched bases: 13. Germline CDR1 LNHDA, CDR2 SQIVND (reference sequence). The CDR3 totals 15 residues. The CDR3: CASSSGTTSLREQYF. The CDR3 DNA is TGTGCCAGTAGTTCCGGGACTACATCCTTACGCGAGCAGTACTTC.

This chain connects TRBV30 to TRBJ1-3; no reliable D call. The germline CDR1 and CDR2 sequences are GTSNPN and SVGIG (reference sequence). This CDR3 spans 15 amino acids. V was shortened by 3 bases and J by 4 bases, with 16 bases between the two germline ends. CDR3 DNA: TGTGCCTGGAGCCGGACGGAGCGAACGGGAAACACCATATATTTT. Translation: CAWSRTERTGNTIYF.

The chain combines TRBV9 with TRBJ1-5, with D unresolved. The CDR3 length is 15 residues. Trimming shortened V by 0 bases and J by 3 bases, and 10 bases separated the two germline ends. Germline assignment: CDR1 SGDLS and CDR2 YYNGEE. CDR3 nucleotides: TGTGCCAGCAGCGTAGAGGGAGCTCCCAATCAGCCCCAGCATTTT. It specifies CASSVEGAPNQPQHF. The full variable domain, completed using reference TRBV9 and TRBJ1-5, is DSGVTQTPKHLITATGQRVTLRCSPRSGDLSVYWYQQSLDQGLQFLIQYYNGEERAKGNILERFSAQQFPDLHSELNLSSLELGDSALYFCASSVEGAPNQPQHFGDGTRLSIL.

The CDR3, as DNA: TGTGCCAGCAGGGGGGAGGGGGCGTACGGGGAGCTGTTTTTT. Protein sequence: CASRGEGAYGELFF. The rearrangement links TRBV28 to TRBJ2-2; possibly TRBD1 or TRBD2 for D (7 bases each). This CDR3 has 14 amino acids. Per germline, CDR1 MDHEN and CDR2 SYDVKM. V was cut by 6 bases and J by 7 bases, with 15 bases left in between.

The V and J genes are TRBV5-3 and TRBJ2-7, with D maybe TRBD1 (5 bases). TRBV5-3 is known as an ORF, though its function is uncertain. V lost 2 bases and J 2 bases, leaving 14 bases between the germline ends. The CDR3 extends over 15 amino acids. The CDR3 DNA follows: TGTGCCAGAAGCTTTAGGACCAGGGTTCCCTACGAGCAGTACTTC. Protein sequence: CARSFRTRVPYEQYF.

This clone was observed a handful of times. V is TRBV7-9 and J is TRBJ1-2; no reliable D call. The CDR3 extends over 14 amino acids. Germline values: CDR1 SEHNR, CDR2 FQNEAQ (reference sequence). Trimming stripped 4 bases from V and 0 bases from J, with 9 bases between. Here the CDR3 reads CASSSPGPNYGYTF. For the CDR3, the DNA is TGTGCCAGCAGCTCTCCGGGCCCTAACTATGGCTACACCTTC.

This chain connects TRBV19 to TRBJ2-2, with D tentatively TRBD1 or TRBD2 (5 bases each). This CDR3 region has 16 residues. Germline V CDR1 and CDR2: LNHDA, SQIVND (reference sequence). V lost 5 bases to trimming and J lost 0 bases, with 13 bases between them. CDR3 in DNA: TGTGCCAGTAGTGAACGGGACGGCGCGAACACCGGGGAGCTGTTTTTT. Translating it yields CASSERDGANTGELFF.

This sequence joins TRBV2 and TRBJ1-5, with D perhaps TRBD1 (5 bases). Germline values: CDR1 SNHLY, CDR2 FYNNEI. The V and J ends lost 2 bases and 3 bases respectively, with 11 bases between them. CDR3 length equals 15 residues. In DNA, the CDR3 is TGTGCCAGCAGTGAATCTGGGGCCAACAATCAGCCCCAGCATTTT. Translation: CASSESGANNQPQHF.

This clone has a handful of counts. V gene TRBV19 combines with J gene TRBJ1-2; 7 nucleotides match TRBD1. There are 17 residues in the CDR3. Germline values: CDR1 LNHDA, CDR2 SQIVND (reference sequence). V lost 1 base, J lost 3 bases, and 11 bases stayed unmatched. The CDR3 nucleotides are TGTGCCAGTAGTATAGTCCCCCGACTCACAGGGGACTATGGCTACACCTTC. Its translation: CASSIVPRLTGDYGYTF.

The chain links TRBV11-3 to TRBJ2-1; possibly TRBD1 or TRBD2 for D (6 bases each). CDR3 length: 16 amino acids. Per germline, CDR1 SGHNT and CDR2 YENEEA. V gave up 0 bases and J gave up 3 bases, with 12 bases separating them. The CDR3 DNA sequence: TGTGCCAGCAGCTTAGAAGGGGGGTACCTCTACAATGAGCAGTTCTTC. Translation: CASSLEGGYLYNEQFF. Based on the CDR3 plus reference TRBV11-3 and TRBJ2-1, the full variable domain is EAGVVQSPRYKIIEKKQPVAFWCNPISGHNTLYWYLQNLGQGPELLIRYENEEAVDDSQLPKDRFSAERLKGVDSTLKIQPAELGDSAVYLCASSLEGGYLYNEQFFGPGTRLTVL.